This TCR beta chain emerged from a study of T cells in Graves' hyperthyroidism and ophthalmopathy. Thyroid ultrasound and orbital computed tomography, with clinical symptoms and serum thyroxine and TRAb, informed diagnoses. From 10 ml of fresh peripheral blood, PBMCs were isolated. TCR beta CDR3 region amplification was performed from RNA transcripts. The study used the HTBI primer set for a first-round RT-PCR of the TCR CDR3. TCRdb processed the multiplex PCR reads anew with MiXCR; each CDR3 protein has one entry. This sample has under 400,000 distinct CDR3 sequences, with 15% to 20% found just once. In its sample, this clonotype was seen many times. With 5 bases removed from V and 1 base from J, the gap between germline ends came to 8 bases. Per germline, CDR1 SGHTA and CDR2 FQGNSA. The CDR3 runs to 14 residues.

This TCR was recovered from a woman aged 40 to 49 with Graves' ophthalmopathy. The V call is TRBV7-2, the J call TRBJ2-2, with D possibly being TRBD2 (5 bases). Sequenced material: blood. This chain's CDR3 is CASSVSGNTGELFF. DNA of the CDR3: TGTGCCAGCAGCGTAAGCGGGAACACCGGGGAGCTGTTTTTT.